A selection of T cell receptor beta chains follows, all from one sample in a study of early T cells in non-severe SARS-CoV-2 infection. A single record per CDR3 protein comes from TCRdb applying MiXCR to the 5' RACE reads. The table records around 93,000 distinct CDR3 sequences, more than 10% of them present only once. Sequencing was performed on whole blood, taken at baseline. These receptors were taken from an adult who was a healthcare worker with PCR-confirmed SARS-CoV-2 infection or an uninfected control (not recorded which). CDR3s include the opening cysteine and the closing phenylalanine or tryptophan. Each record gives: D gene, J gene, clone size, V gene, CDR3 DNA, CDR3 protein. The D gene is left open where the match is weak. Clone size is shown for a subset of rows, as once, few, many or a class of expanded clone.

d_gene: TRBD1; j_gene: TRBJ2-7; abundance: few; v_gene: TRBV20-1; CDR3nt: TGCAGTGCTAGCAGGGGGCCCCCCTACGAGCAGTACTTC; CDR3aa: CSASRGPPYEQYF
d_gene: TRBD1; j_gene: TRBJ2-7; abundance: NA; v_gene: TRBV19; CDR3nt: TGTGCCAGTAGTGTCTTGCAACAGGGGGCCGAGCAGTACTTC; CDR3aa: CASSVLQQGAEQYF
d_gene: NA; j_gene: TRBJ2-5; abundance: NA; v_gene: TRBV15; CDR3nt: TGTGCCACCAGCAGAGGCACAGTAAGGGAGACCCAGTACTTC; CDR3aa: CATSRGTVRETQYF
d_gene: TRBD2; j_gene: TRBJ2-5; abundance: few; v_gene: TRBV20-1; CDR3nt: TGCAGTGCTAGAGTTGTACTAGCGGTGGTCGAGACCCAGTACTTC; CDR3aa: CSARVVLAVVETQYF
d_gene: TRBD1; j_gene: TRBJ2-7; abundance: few; v_gene: TRBV28; CDR3nt: TGTGCCAGCAGTTTAGGGACAGGAGTAACCTACGAGCAGTACTTC; CDR3aa: CASSLGTGVTYEQYF
d_gene: TRBD1; j_gene: TRBJ1-2; abundance: NA; v_gene: TRBV5-1; CDR3nt: TGCGCCAGCAGTCAAGGACAGGCCGTTAACTATGGCTACACCTTC; CDR3aa: CASSQGQAVNYGYTF
d_gene: NA; j_gene: TRBJ2-1; abundance: many; v_gene: TRBV7-8; CDR3nt: TGTGCCAGCAGTCGGCCGGTGGGTAATGAGCAGTTCTTC; CDR3aa: CASSRPVGNEQFF
d_gene: NA; j_gene: TRBJ2-3; abundance: NA; v_gene: TRBV30; CDR3nt: TGTGCCTGGACCCAGTCACCTAGCACAGATACGCAGTATTTT; CDR3aa: CAWTQSPSTDTQYF
d_gene: TRBD1; j_gene: TRBJ2-1; abundance: NA; v_gene: TRBV5-1; CDR3nt: TGCGCCAGCAGCCGACAGGGGGCGCAGAATGAGCAGTTCTTC; CDR3aa: CASSRQGAQNEQFF
d_gene: NA; j_gene: TRBJ1-3; abundance: NA; v_gene: TRBV27; CDR3nt: TGTGCCAGCAGGCCATCCTCTGGAAACACCATATATTTT; CDR3aa: CASRPSSGNTIYF
d_gene: TRBD2; j_gene: TRBJ2-3; abundance: NA; v_gene: TRBV9; CDR3nt: TGTGCCAGCAGCCCCCAAGCGGGGGGGCGAACAGATACGCAGTATTTT; CDR3aa: CASSPQAGGRTDTQYF
d_gene: NA; j_gene: TRBJ2-7; abundance: NA; v_gene: TRBV27; CDR3nt: TGTGCCAGCAGTTTAGCAGGGGCCCACGAGCAGTACTTC; CDR3aa: CASSLAGAHEQYF
d_gene: NA; j_gene: TRBJ2-7; abundance: few; v_gene: TRBV3-1; CDR3nt: TGTGCCAGCACCCTGGGCAGGGTTACCGAGCAGTACTTC; CDR3aa: CASTLGRVTEQYF
d_gene: NA; j_gene: TRBJ2-3; abundance: many; v_gene: TRBV14; CDR3nt: TGTGCCAGCAGCCAAGACCGAGGGACCCGTGATACGCAGTATTTT; CDR3aa: CASSQDRGTRDTQYF
d_gene: NA; j_gene: TRBJ1-2; abundance: many; v_gene: TRBV19; CDR3nt: TGTGCCAGTAGTAGGAATACAGGAATTAACTATGGCTACACCTTC; CDR3aa: CASSRNTGINYGYTF
d_gene: TRBD2; j_gene: TRBJ2-2; abundance: NA; v_gene: TRBV29-1; CDR3nt: TGCAGCGTTTCCGTGCTAGCGGACCTCACCGGGGAGCTGTTTTTT; CDR3aa: CSVSVLADLTGELFF
d_gene: NA; j_gene: TRBJ1-2; abundance: many; v_gene: TRBV10-2; CDR3nt: TGCGCCAGCATCAGCAGGGATAACTATGGCTACACCTTC; CDR3aa: CASISRDNYGYTF
d_gene: TRBD2; j_gene: TRBJ2-3; abundance: NA; v_gene: TRBV29-1; CDR3nt: TGCAGCGTTGAAGTAGGAGCGGGGCTGGTAGATACGCAGTATTTT; CDR3aa: CSVEVGAGLVDTQYF
d_gene: TRBD1; j_gene: TRBJ1-2; abundance: few; v_gene: TRBV29-1; CDR3nt: TGCAGCGGACAGGGGGCCGGTGGCTACACCTTC; CDR3aa: CSGQGAGGYTF
d_gene: NA; j_gene: TRBJ1-1; abundance: few; v_gene: TRBV7-3; CDR3nt: TGTGCCAGCAGCCTAGGTACGGGCACTGAAGCTTTCTTT; CDR3aa: CASSLGTGTEAFF
d_gene: TRBD1; j_gene: TRBJ1-2; abundance: few; v_gene: TRBV20-1; CDR3nt: TGCAGTGGAAGGGGGACAGGGAACTATGGCTACACCTTC; CDR3aa: CSGRGTGNYGYTF
d_gene: TRBD1; j_gene: TRBJ2-3; abundance: few; v_gene: TRBV5-5; CDR3nt: TGTGCCAGCAGCACGACTCCTGCGGCGACAGGGCCAGATACGCAGTATTTT; CDR3aa: CASSTTPAATGPDTQYF
d_gene: NA; j_gene: TRBJ1-1; abundance: NA; v_gene: TRBV11-2; CDR3nt: TGTGCCAGTCGTATTATTGGGCGGGGTTACACTGAAGCTTTCTTT; CDR3aa: CASRIIGRGYTEAFF
d_gene: TRBD1; j_gene: TRBJ1-1; abundance: many; v_gene: TRBV12-5; CDR3nt: TGTGCTAGTGGTTTGGCAGGGGGTATGAACACTGAAGCTTTCTTT; CDR3aa: CASGLAGGMNTEAFF
d_gene: TRBD1; j_gene: TRBJ1-5; abundance: NA; v_gene: TRBV19; CDR3nt: TGTGCCAGTAGTATCAGTTTGGGACAGGGTCATCAGCCCCAGCATTTT; CDR3aa: CASSISLGQGHQPQHF
d_gene: TRBD1; j_gene: TRBJ2-6; abundance: NA; v_gene: TRBV10-3; CDR3nt: TGTGCCGTGGCACAGACAGGGAAGACTGGGGCCAACGTCCTGACTTTC; CDR3aa: CAVAQTGKTGANVLTF
d_gene: NA; j_gene: TRBJ2-2; abundance: NA; v_gene: TRBV4-1; CDR3nt: TGCGCCAGCAGCCAAGTTGGGATCGGGGAGCTGTTTTTT; CDR3aa: CASSQVGIGELFF
d_gene: NA; j_gene: TRBJ1-5; abundance: many; v_gene: TRBV19; CDR3nt: TGTGCCAGTAGTCCAAGGTGGCAGACCAATCAGCCCCAGCATTTT; CDR3aa: CASSPRWQTNQPQHF
d_gene: NA; j_gene: TRBJ1-1; abundance: many; v_gene: TRBV11-2; CDR3nt: TGTGCCAGCAGCCTAGGGGAGACTGAAGCTTTCTTT; CDR3aa: CASSLGETEAFF
d_gene: TRBD1; j_gene: TRBJ1-2; abundance: NA; v_gene: TRBV28; CDR3nt: TGTGCCAGCAGCACGACAGGGAAAAGGAATGGCTACACCTTC; CDR3aa: CASSTTGKRNGYTF
d_gene: NA; j_gene: TRBJ1-1; abundance: NA; v_gene: TRBV5-1; CDR3nt: TGCGCCAGCAGCTTGGGAAGGGACGCTGAAGCTTTCTTT; CDR3aa: CASSLGRDAEAFF
d_gene: TRBD2; j_gene: TRBJ2-2; abundance: NA; v_gene: TRBV6-1; CDR3nt: TGTGCCAGCAGCGGGGGGGCGCCGAACACCGGGGAGCTGTTTTTT; CDR3aa: CASSGGAPNTGELFF
d_gene: NA; j_gene: TRBJ1-6; abundance: few; v_gene: TRBV20-1; CDR3nt: TGCAGTGCTAGAGAACAGGGATATAATTCACCCCTCCACTTT; CDR3aa: CSAREQGYNSPLHF
d_gene: NA; j_gene: TRBJ1-1; abundance: NA; v_gene: TRBV10-3; CDR3nt: TGTGCCATCAGTAGACAGGAGAACACTGAAGCTTTCTTT; CDR3aa: CAISRQENTEAFF
d_gene: TRBD1; j_gene: TRBJ2-2; abundance: NA; v_gene: TRBV6-1; CDR3nt: TGTGCCAGCAGTGAAAGGGACAGGGTTCCCGGGGAGCTGTTTTTT; CDR3aa: CASSERDRVPGELFF
d_gene: NA; j_gene: TRBJ2-5; abundance: once; v_gene: TRBV5-1; CDR3nt: TGCGCCAGCAGCTTGGGAGCTATTTCGGGGCTCCAAGAGACCCAGTACTTC; CDR3aa: CASSLGAISGLQETQYF
d_gene: TRBD2; j_gene: TRBJ2-5; abundance: few; v_gene: TRBV10-3; CDR3nt: TGTGCCATCAGCTGGGGTAGCGGGGGGGCCGTCGAGACCCAGTACTTC; CDR3aa: CAISWGSGGAVETQYF
d_gene: TRBD2; j_gene: TRBJ2-1; abundance: NA; v_gene: TRBV6-2/TRBV6-3; CDR3nt: TGTGCCAGCAGACCAGGACTAGCGGGAGTGGCCCCTACTGAGCAGTTCTTC; CDR3aa: CASRPGLAGVAPTEQFF
d_gene: NA; j_gene: TRBJ1-2; abundance: many; v_gene: TRBV3-1; CDR3nt: TGTGCCAGCAGCCAAGATCGGCGGTATGGCTACACCTTC; CDR3aa: CASSQDRRYGYTF
d_gene: TRBD1; j_gene: TRBJ1-1; abundance: once; v_gene: TRBV7-9; CDR3nt: TGTGCCAGCAGTACCCCACCACGACAGGGGCTGAACACTGAAGCTTTCTTT; CDR3aa: CASSTPPRQGLNTEAFF
d_gene: TRBD2; j_gene: TRBJ2-2; abundance: few; v_gene: TRBV11-2; CDR3nt: TGTGCCAGCAGCTCCCGATCCGCTCGGGGGGGACCCCGCACCGCGAACACCGGGGAGCTGTTTTTT; CDR3aa: CASSSRSARGGPRTANTGELFF
d_gene: NA; j_gene: TRBJ2-7; abundance: NA; v_gene: TRBV5-6; CDR3nt: TGTGCCAGCAGCTTTTTCGGTCTGACCTACGAGCAGTACTTC; CDR3aa: CASSFFGLTYEQYF
d_gene: NA; j_gene: TRBJ2-1; abundance: many; v_gene: TRBV11-3; CDR3nt: TGTGCCAGCAGCCCAAAAGGACGGGGGCGAACTGAGCAGTTCTTC; CDR3aa: CASSPKGRGRTEQFF
d_gene: NA; j_gene: TRBJ2-1; abundance: NA; v_gene: TRBV30; CDR3nt: TGTGCCTGGATCCGTAGCAATAGCCTCGGTAGGAATGAGCAGTTCTTC; CDR3aa: CAWIRSNSLGRNEQFF
d_gene: TRBD2; j_gene: TRBJ2-3; abundance: NA; v_gene: TRBV15; CDR3nt: TGTGCCACCAGCAGGGACCTAGCGGGAGCTGGAGATACGCAGTATTTT; CDR3aa: CATSRDLAGAGDTQYF
d_gene: NA; j_gene: TRBJ1-4; abundance: NA; v_gene: TRBV30; CDR3nt: TGTGCCTGGAAAGGGCAGGGACCTGAAAAACTGTTTTTT; CDR3aa: CAWKGQGPEKLFF
d_gene: NA; j_gene: TRBJ1-3; abundance: few; v_gene: TRBV6-6; CDR3nt: TGTGCCAGCAGTTACGGGATGCTGGGGAACGGAAACACCATATATTTT; CDR3aa: CASSYGMLGNGNTIYF
d_gene: TRBD2; j_gene: TRBJ2-7; abundance: few; v_gene: TRBV18; CDR3nt: TGTGCCAGCTCACTGGGTAGAGCGGGAGTTGACGAGCAGTACTTC; CDR3aa: CASSLGRAGVDEQYF
d_gene: NA; j_gene: TRBJ2-1; abundance: NA; v_gene: TRBV11-2; CDR3nt: TGTGCCAGCAGCCCCAGACAGCTCCTAAGGGCTAATGAGCAGTTCTTC; CDR3aa: CASSPRQLLRANEQFF
d_gene: NA; j_gene: TRBJ1-2; abundance: NA; v_gene: TRBV11-2; CDR3nt: TGTGCCAGCAGCTCCCAGGCGGCATTTGAAGGATATGGCTACACCTTC; CDR3aa: CASSSQAAFEGYGYTF